The clone carrying this T cell receptor (beta chain) turned up a few times. As yet, its antigen is unknown. The data stem from a study of T-cell memory formation after mild COVID-19. The TCR alpha and TCR beta cDNA libraries, bearing sample barcodes and UMIs, were generated by 5'RACE using constant-segment primers. TCRdb re-called the 5' RACE reads through MiXCR, storing one row per CDR3 protein. This table holds over 120,000 distinct CDR3 sequences, 25% found once. Study-level findings and limits: Researchers report contracting CD4+ clones mostly in CM and EM, with CD8+ clones in EMRA.

CDR3 length: 17 residues. V shed 4 bases, J shed 1 base, and the junction held 9 bases outside the gene matches. The germline V gene has CDR1 SEHNR and CDR2 FQNEAQ (reference sequence). This receptor was taken from an adult woman who had mild COVID-19 (a few samples of this study predate the infection). Cell type and time point are not known. The rearrangement joins TRBV7-9 to TRBJ2-7; the match to TRBD2 covers 11 bases. The sequencing sample was made of PBMCs or a T cell subset sorted from them (not recorded which). The DNA for the CDR3 is TGTGCCAGCAGCTCAATCACTAGCGGGAGAGGGTCCTACGAGCAGTACTTC. Its protein product is CASSSITSGRGSYEQYF. The whole variable domain, filled in from reference TRBV7-9 and TRBJ2-7, reads DTGVSQNPRHKITKRGQNVTFRCDPISEHNRLYWYRQTLGQGPEFLTYFQNEAQLEKSRLLSDRFSAERPKGSFSTLEIQRTEQGDSAMYLCASSSITSGRGSYEQYFGPGTRLTVT.